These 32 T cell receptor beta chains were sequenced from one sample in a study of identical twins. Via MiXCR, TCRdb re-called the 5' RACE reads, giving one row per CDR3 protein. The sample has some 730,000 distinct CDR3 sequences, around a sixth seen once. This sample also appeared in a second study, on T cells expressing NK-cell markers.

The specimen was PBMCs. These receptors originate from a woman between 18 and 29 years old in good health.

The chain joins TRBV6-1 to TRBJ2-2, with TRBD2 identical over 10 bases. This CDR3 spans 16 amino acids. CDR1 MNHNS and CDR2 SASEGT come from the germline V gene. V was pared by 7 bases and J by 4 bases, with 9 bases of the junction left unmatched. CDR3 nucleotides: TGTGCCAGCAACCACCACGGACTAGCGGCCACCGGGGAGCTGTTTTTT. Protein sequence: CASNHHGLAATGELFF.

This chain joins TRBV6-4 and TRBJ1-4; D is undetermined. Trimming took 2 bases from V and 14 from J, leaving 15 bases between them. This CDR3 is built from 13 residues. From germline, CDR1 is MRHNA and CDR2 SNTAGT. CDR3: CASSDETNRKLFF. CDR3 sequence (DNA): TGTGCCAGCAGTGACGAGACGAACCGAAAGCTGTTTTTT.

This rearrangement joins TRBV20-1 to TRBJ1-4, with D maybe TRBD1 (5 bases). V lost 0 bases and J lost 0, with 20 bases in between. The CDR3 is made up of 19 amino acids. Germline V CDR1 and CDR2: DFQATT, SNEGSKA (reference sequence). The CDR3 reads CSARDRKGRGPATNEKLFF. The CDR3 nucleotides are TGCAGTGCTAGAGACCGCAAGGGGAGAGGGCCAGCAACTAATGAAAAACTGTTTTTT.

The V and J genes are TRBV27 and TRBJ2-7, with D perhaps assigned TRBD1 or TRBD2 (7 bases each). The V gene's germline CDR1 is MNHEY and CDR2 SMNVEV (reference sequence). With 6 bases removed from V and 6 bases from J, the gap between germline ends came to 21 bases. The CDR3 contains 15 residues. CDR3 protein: CASSPRKQGGREQYF. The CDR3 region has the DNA TGTGCCAGCAGCCCACGGAAGCAGGGGGGGCGCGAGCAGTACTTC.

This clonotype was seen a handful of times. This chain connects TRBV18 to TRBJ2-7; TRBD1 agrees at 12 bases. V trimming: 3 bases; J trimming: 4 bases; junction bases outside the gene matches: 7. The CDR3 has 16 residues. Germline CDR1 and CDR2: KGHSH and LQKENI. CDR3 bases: TGTGCCAGCTCACCCGCGGGGACAGGGGGCAATTACGAGCAGTACTTC. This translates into CASSPAGTGGNYEQYF.

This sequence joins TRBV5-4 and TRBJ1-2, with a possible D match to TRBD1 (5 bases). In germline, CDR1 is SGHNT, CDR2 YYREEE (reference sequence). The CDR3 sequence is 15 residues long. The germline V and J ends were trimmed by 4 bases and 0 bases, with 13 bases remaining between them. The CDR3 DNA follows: TGTGCCAGCAGCCCCTCCGGGACCTCTAACTATGGCTACACCTTC. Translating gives CASSPSGTSNYGYTF.

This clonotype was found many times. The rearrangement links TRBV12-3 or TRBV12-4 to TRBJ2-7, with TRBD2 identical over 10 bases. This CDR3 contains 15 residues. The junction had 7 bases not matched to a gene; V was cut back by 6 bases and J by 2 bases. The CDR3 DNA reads TGTGCCAGCAGCTCCTCCGGGACTAGCGCCTACGAGCAGTACTTC. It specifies CASSSSGTSAYEQYF.

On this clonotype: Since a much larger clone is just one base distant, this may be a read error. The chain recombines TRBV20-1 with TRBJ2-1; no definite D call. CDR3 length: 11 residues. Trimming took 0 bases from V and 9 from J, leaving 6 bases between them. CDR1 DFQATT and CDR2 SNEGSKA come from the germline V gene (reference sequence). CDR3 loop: CSARDRLEQFF. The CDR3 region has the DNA TGCAGTGCTAGAGATCGGCTTGAGCAGTTCTTC.

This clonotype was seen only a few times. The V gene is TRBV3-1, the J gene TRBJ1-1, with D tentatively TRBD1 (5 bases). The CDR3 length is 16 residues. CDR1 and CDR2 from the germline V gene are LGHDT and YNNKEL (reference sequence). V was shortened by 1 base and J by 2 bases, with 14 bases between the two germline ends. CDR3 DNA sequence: TGTGCCAGCAGCCAAGGATTCGCTAGGGGTAACACTGAAGCTTTCTTT. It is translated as CASSQGFARGNTEAFF.

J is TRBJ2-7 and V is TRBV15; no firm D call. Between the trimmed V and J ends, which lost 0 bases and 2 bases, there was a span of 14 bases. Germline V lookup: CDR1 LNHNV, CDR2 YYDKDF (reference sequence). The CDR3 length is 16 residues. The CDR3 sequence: CATSREDVIPPYEQYF. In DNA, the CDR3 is TGTGCCACCAGCAGAGAGGACGTGATTCCCCCCTACGAGCAGTACTTC.

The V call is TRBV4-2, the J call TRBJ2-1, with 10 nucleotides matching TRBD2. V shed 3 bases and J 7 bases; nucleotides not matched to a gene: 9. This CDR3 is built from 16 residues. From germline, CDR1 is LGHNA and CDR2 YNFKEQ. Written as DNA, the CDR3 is TGTGCCAGCAGCCAGGGCGGGACTAGCGCTGGGAATGAGCAGTTCTTC. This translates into CASSQGGTSAGNEQFF.

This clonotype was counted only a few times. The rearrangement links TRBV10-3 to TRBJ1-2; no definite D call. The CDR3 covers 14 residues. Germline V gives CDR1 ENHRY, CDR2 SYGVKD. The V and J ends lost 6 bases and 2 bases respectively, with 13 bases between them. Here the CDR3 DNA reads TGTGCCATCAGCCGGGTCCTGTTCAACTATGGCTACACCTTC. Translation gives CAISRVLFNYGYTF.

CDR3 amino acids: CASSVTPAAGGTDTQYF. CDR3 DNA: TGTGCCAGCAGCGTAACCCCGGCGGCGGGGGGAACAGATACGCAGTATTTT. The chain combines TRBV9 with TRBJ2-3; 8 bases agree with TRBD2. Looked up from germline, CDR1 is SGDLS and CDR2 is YYNGEE. The CDR3 spans 17 residues. The ends lost 1 base at V and 3 bases at J; junction bases unmatched: 10. The whole variable domain, remainder taken from reference TRBV9 and TRBJ2-3, is DSGVTQTPKHLITATGQRVTLRCSPRSGDLSVYWYQQSLDQGLQFLIQYYNGEERAKGNILERFSAQQFPDLHSELNLSSLELGDSALYFCASSVTPAAGGTDTQYFGPGTRLTVL.

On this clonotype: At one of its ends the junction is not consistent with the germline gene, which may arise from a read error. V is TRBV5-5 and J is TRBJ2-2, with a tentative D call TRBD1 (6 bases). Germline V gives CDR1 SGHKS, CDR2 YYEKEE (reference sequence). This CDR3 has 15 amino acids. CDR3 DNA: TGTGCCATCAGCCCCGGGCCAGGGGTAACCGGGGAGCTGTTTTTT. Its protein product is CAISPGPGVTGELFF.

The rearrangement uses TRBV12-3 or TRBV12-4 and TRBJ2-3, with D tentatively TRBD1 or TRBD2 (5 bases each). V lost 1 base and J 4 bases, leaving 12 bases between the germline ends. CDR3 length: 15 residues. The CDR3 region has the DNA TGTGCCAGCAGTTTAGGTGGCGTGGGGGCAGATACGCAGTATTTT. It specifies CASSLGGVGADTQYF.

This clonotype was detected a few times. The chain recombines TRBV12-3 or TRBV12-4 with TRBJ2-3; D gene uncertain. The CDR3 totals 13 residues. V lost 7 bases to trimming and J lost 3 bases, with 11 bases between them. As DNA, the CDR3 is TGTGCCAGCAAGAGAATGATGACAGATACGCAGTATTTT. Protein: CASKRMMTDTQYF.

CDR3 sequence: CASSQGDRFGYGYTF. CDR3 nucleotide sequence: TGTGCCAGCAGCCAAGGGGACAGGTTTGGCTATGGCTACACCTTC. The chain carries TRBV3-1 and TRBJ1-2, with 8 bases fitting TRBD1. CDR3 length: 15 residues. With V trimmed by 1 base and J by 4 bases, 5 bases remained unmatched. Per the germline V gene, CDR1 is LGHDT and CDR2 is YNNKEL (reference sequence).

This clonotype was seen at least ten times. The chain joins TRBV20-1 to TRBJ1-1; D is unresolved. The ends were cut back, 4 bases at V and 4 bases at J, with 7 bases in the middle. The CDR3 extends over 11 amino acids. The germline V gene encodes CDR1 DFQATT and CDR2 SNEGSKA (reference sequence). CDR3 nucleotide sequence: TGCAGTGCTATGGGGTTCACTGAAGCTTTCTTT. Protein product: CSAMGFTEAFF.

The CDR3 coding sequence is TGTGCCAGCAGTTACTTTAACCAAGAGACCCAGTACTTC. This codes for CASSYFNQETQYF. This rearrangement joins TRBV6-5 to TRBJ2-5; D is ambiguous. CDR3 length: 13 residues. V lost 1 base and J lost 0, with 3 bases in between. Germline CDR1 MNHEY, CDR2 SVGAGI.

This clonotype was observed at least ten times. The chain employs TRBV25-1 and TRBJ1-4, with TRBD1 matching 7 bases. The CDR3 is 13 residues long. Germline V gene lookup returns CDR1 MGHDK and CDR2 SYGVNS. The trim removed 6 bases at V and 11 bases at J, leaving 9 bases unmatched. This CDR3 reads CASRKTGTDKLFF. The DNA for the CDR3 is TGTGCCAGCAGAAAAACCGGGACAGATAAACTGTTTTTT.

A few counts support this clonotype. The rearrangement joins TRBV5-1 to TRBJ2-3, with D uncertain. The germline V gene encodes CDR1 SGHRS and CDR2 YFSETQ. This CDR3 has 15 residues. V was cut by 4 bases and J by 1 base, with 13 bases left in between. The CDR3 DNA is TGCGCCAGCAGCCGAATTGATTTTCGCACAGATACGCAGTATTTT. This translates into CASSRIDFRTDTQYF.

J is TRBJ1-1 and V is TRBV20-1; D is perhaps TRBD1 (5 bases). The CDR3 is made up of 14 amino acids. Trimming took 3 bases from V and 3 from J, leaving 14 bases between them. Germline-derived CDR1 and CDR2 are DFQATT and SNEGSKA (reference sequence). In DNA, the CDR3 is TGCAGTGCTAGGGGTTTCGGGGGTTACACTGAAGCTTTCTTT. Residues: CSARGFGGYTEAFF.

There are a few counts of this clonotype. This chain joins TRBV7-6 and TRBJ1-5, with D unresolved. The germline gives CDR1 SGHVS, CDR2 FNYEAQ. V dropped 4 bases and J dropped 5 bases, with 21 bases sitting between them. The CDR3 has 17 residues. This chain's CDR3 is CASSSVIGVSRDQPQHF. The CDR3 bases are TGTGCCAGCAGCTCAGTAATCGGGGTAAGCCGAGATCAGCCCCAGCATTTT. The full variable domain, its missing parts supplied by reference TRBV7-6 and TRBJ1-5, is GAGVSQSPRYKVTKRGQDVALRCDPISGHVSLYWYRQALGQGPEFLTYFNYEAQQDKSGLPNDRFSAERPEGSISTLTIQRTEQRDSAMYRCASSSVIGVSRDQPQHFGDGTRLSIL.

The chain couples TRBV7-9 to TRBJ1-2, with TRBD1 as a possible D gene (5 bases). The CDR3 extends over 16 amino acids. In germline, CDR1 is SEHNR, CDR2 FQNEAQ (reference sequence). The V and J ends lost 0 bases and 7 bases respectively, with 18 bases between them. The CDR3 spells CASSLALPGGALGYTF. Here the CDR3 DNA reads TGTGCCAGCAGCTTAGCGTTACCAGGTGGGGCTCTTGGCTACACCTTC.

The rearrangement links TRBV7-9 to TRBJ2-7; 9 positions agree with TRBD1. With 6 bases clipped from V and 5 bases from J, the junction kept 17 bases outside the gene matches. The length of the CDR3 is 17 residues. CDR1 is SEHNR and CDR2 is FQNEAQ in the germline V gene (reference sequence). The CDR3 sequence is CASSSEGAGTGRDEQYF. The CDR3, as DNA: TGTGCCAGCAGTTCCGAGGGGGCAGGGACAGGGCGGGACGAGCAGTACTTC.

CDR3 in amino acids: CASSLVAGDYYEQYF. In DNA form, the CDR3 reads TGTGCCAGCAGCTTGGTGGCAGGTGATTACTACGAGCAGTACTTC. The V gene is TRBV5-5, the J gene TRBJ2-7; no firm D call. This CDR3 comprises 15 residues. Germline lookup yields CDR1 SGHKS and CDR2 YYEKEE (reference sequence). Deletions cut 0 bases from V and 3 bases from J, with 13 bases between.

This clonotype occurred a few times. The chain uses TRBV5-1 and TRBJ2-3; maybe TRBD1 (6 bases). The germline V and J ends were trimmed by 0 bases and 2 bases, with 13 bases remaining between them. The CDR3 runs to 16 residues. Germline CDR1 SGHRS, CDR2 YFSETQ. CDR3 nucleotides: TGCGCCAGCAGCTTGGACTATGGGACACACACAGATACGCAGTATTTT. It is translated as CASSLDYGTHTDTQYF.

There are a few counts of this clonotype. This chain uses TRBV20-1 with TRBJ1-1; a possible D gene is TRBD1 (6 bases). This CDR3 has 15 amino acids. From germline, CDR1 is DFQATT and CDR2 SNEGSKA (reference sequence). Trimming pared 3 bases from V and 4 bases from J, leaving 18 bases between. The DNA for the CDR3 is TGCAGTGCTAGTTCCGACAGGAGCATCCTCACTGAAGCTTTCTTT. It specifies CSASSDRSILTEAFF.

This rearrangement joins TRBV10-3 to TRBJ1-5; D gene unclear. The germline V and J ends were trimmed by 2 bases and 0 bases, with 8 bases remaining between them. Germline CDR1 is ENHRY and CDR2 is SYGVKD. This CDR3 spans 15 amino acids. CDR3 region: CAISEGRNSNQPQHF. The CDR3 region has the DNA TGTGCCATCAGTGAGGGCAGGAATAGCAATCAGCCCCAGCATTTT.

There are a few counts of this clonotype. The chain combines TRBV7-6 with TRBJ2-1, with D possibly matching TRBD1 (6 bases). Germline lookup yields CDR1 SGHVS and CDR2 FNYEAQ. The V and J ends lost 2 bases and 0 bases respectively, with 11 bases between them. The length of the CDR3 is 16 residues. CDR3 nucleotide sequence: TGTGCCAGCAGCTTAATAGAGGGGGTCTCCTACAATGAGCAGTTCTTC. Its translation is CASSLIEGVSYNEQFF.

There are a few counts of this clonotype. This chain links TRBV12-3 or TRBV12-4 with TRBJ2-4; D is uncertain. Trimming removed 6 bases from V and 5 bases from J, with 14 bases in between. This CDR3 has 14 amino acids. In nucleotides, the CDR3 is TGTGCCAGCAGCAAGACTTCGGGTGAAAACATTCAGTACTTC. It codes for CASSKTSGENIQYF.

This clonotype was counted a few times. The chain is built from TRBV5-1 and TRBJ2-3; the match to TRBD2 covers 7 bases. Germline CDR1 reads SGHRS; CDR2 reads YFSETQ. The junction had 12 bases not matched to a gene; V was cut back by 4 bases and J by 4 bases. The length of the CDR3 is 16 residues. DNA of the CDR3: TGCGCCAGCAGCCCTGGGGCGGGAGTAAGCGCAGATACGCAGTATTTT. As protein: CASSPGAGVSADTQYF.